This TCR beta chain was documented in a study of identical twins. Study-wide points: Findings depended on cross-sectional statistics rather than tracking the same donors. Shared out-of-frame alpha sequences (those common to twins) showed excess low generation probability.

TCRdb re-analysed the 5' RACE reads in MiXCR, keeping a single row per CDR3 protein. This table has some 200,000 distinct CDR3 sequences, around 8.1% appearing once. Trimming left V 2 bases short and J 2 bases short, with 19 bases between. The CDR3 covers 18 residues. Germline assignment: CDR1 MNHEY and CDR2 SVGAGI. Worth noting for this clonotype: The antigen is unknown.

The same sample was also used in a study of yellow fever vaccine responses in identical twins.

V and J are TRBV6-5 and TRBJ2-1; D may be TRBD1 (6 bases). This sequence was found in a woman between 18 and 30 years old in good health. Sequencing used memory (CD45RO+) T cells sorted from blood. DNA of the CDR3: TGTGCCAGCAGTTACACCCCAGGGGCAGCTTCCCCCTACAATGAGCAGTTCTTC. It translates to CASSYTPGAASPYNEQFF.